This T cell receptor (beta chain) is drawn from a study of cytomegalovirus exposure and HLA in healthy donors (dated by TCRdb to about 2017). Study-wide context: In an earlier analysis of approximately 500 of the donors, around 290 Gb of sequence data and 95 million to 130 million unique TCR beta sequences from about 190 million T cells were reported. An early release that covered about 600 HLA-typed donors contained approximately 300 gigabases of sequencing data and 85 million to 100 million unique TCR sequences. Of the 398 genotyped donors, about 80% fell in the genetic ancestry cluster associated with self-reported Caucasian donors. The study aimed to test whether cataloging public T cell receptors could reveal signatures of past pathogen exposure. The study profiled the T cell repertoires of some 610 subjects by immunosequencing and related them to cytomegalovirus serostatus. In addition to the first cohort of 666 subjects, a separate validation cohort of over 90 different subjects was used. High-throughput TCR immunosequencing, statistical association of individual TCRs with disease status, and machine learning were combined to predict cytomegalovirus infection status. In a later analysis, previously published TCR beta repertoires from hundreds of donors were re-analyzed and high-resolution HLA genotyping was added so that TCR occurrence patterns could be studied. The later analysis used no new phenotypic data to find candidate immune exposures, relying instead on TCR beta sequences and their occurrence across donors. An earlier analysis of roughly 580 of the donors used high-throughput TCR beta sequencing to judge whether each TCR beta V gene segment behaved as functional or pseudogenic. Donor age, sex, ethnicity and CMV serostatus were collected together with the repertoire data. A later genetic analysis took genome-wide SNP genotypes for about three fifths of the 666 donors and used that subset as a discovery cohort. All discovery cohort repertoires had been generated using a single sequencing platform. Both class I and class II loci were covered by HLA typing, at four-digit resolution. Typing coverage differed by locus: A, B, C, DRB1 and DQB1 were typed in roughly 620-630 donors, DQA1 in 500 to 550, DPA1 in 600 to 610, and DPB1 in 472. Five DR-DQ haplotypes were treated as single units for association and clustering because of strong linkage in the cohort. Among about 400 genotyped donors of the cohort, an average of about 220,000 unique TCR beta nucleotide sequences was sequenced per donor, of which approximately 18% were non-productive. Points the paper makes about the study in general: A few of the identified cytomegalovirus-associated TCR beta chains were confirmed in vitro to be specific for cytomegalovirus antigens. Roughly uniform sequencing depth across donors was assumed in presence/absence analyses, although this assumption may not hold. While some public TCRs were present in many individuals, most TCR sequences turned up only very rarely across donors. It was suggested by the authors that the approach could potentially be generalized to other disease states and immunological phenotypes. The classifier was reported to diagnose cytomegalovirus status with high specificity and sensitivity in both the original cohort and the validation cohort. Most CMV-associated TCR beta chains appeared to be HLA-restricted in a later analysis, and the HLA associations seemed to be driven largely by CMV exposure. V-gene and J-gene trimming of TCR beta chains was associated with a missense DCLRE1C variant in a later genetic analysis, and the association was replicated in an independent cohort. The study gave a list of over 150 TCR beta chains associated with cytomegalovirus. In a later analysis, some 17,000 TCR beta sequences were associated with specific HLA alleles at a false discovery rate of 0.05. The earlier analysis of 587 of the donors excluded around 17 rarely observed V segments, including chromosome 9 orphons, because counts were too low. Some IMGT-functional V segments, including TRBV6-2 and TRBV6-3, could not be told apart with the 87-base-pair reads, so those segments were excluded. Immune exposure information for the cohort was limited to CMV serostatus. When HLA alleles, especially DR and DQ, strongly co-occurred, TCR associations were difficult to assign to individual alleles. A later analysis reported that several top co-occurrence clusters appeared linked to parvovirus B19, influenza, CMV and Epstein-Barr virus. Because HLA typing was missing for some donors at each locus, association tests included only the typed subset. A further reported finding was that TCR beta sequences accurately predicted the HLA-A and HLA-B alleles for most subjects in the first cohort. In a later analysis, HLA-associated TCR beta chains showed more clonal expansion and lower generation probabilities than non-associated chains that were equally common. The sequencing pipeline was judged likely to have produced a cluster of highly shared sequence variants as a technical artifact. Only TCR beta chains were sequenced in this cohort, and the absence of alpha or paired-chain data limited detectable features. In an earlier analysis of 450 to 750 of the donors, most TCR beta V segments appeared in productive rearrangements about 87% or about 30% of the time, broadly matching IMGT annotations. In a later analysis, TCR association rates were found to vary across HLA loci, with the most associated TCRs seen for DRB1 alleles and the fewest for HLA-C alleles. A later genetic analysis reported fewer N-insertions in productive TCRs among donors in an Asian-associated ancestry cluster than the roughly 700-donor mean. Linkage disequilibrium might explain the correlated functional status among segregating V segments, but an unknown experimental factor could not be excluded.

Library generation was performed with the immunoSEQ multiplex PCR assay. A mixture of 60 forward primers for TCR Vbeta segments and 13 reverse primers for TCR Jbeta segments was used in the multiplex PCR. A multiplex PCR assay on genomic DNA amplified the CDR3 region of rearranged TCR beta genes. Amplified TCR beta libraries were sequenced as 87-base-pair reads on the Illumina HiSeq System. The source study handled its data this way. In a later analysis, approximately 74 million unique TCR beta chains were counted across the 690 or so repertoires, and about 10 million of these chains were shared by at least two donors. Raw reads were error-corrected and collapsed into unique sequences by a nearest-neighbor algorithm in which closely related sequences were merged to remove PCR and sequencing errors. V, D and J gene segments were assigned by aligning CDR3 sequences to IMGT reference sequences. For a sequence to be retained, at least a six-nucleotide match to both a V gene segment and a J gene segment was required. A rearrangement was called productive if the CDR3 had no stop codons and remained in frame with V and J, and every other rearrangement was called non-productive. CDR3 was defined according to IMGT convention as the region running from the second conserved V-encoded cysteine to the conserved J-encoded phenylalanine. The earlier analysis of approximately 500 of the donors excluded sequences that lacked an unambiguous match to a single V gene segment. An earlier analysis of approximately 590 of the donors called V segments functional above 56.7% productive rearrangements and segregating when the between-donor standard deviation exceeded 5%. To diagnose cytomegalovirus status from the catalog of TCR beta chain sequences, a statistical classification framework was built. A later analysis assigned V and J genes by comparing TCR nucleotide sequences with IMGT/GENE-DB human TR gene sequences. A later analysis assigned CDR3 sequences and most-parsimonious VDJ recombination scenarios with the TCRdist pipeline. A later analysis defined each TCR beta chain by its CDR3 amino acid sequence plus V-gene family, and excluded reads lacking a unique V-gene family. To address suspected cross-contamination and a sequencing artifact, a later analysis removed a few hundred highly shared, low-generation-probability nucleotide sequences. A later analysis calculated a clonal expansion index for each public chain from normalized within-repertoire ranks of inferred template counts. A later analysis computed generation probabilities with a VDJ recombination model fitted to out-of-frame rearrangements, and checked the results against IGoR. In a later analysis, hypergeometric tests were used to score TCR-TCR, TCR-HLA and TCR-CMV co-occurrence, with a repertoire-size bias correction applied to TCR pairs. To estimate false discovery rates, a later analysis permuted the HLA or CMV assignments 20 times. A later analysis grouped co-occurring TCRs with DBSCAN, adding TCRdist sequence similarity when clustering within HLA-allele-positive subsets. Co-occurrence clustering excluded repertoires with fewer than 30,000 or more than 120,000 public chains, plus five with anomalous nucleotide sharing. The immuneACCESS repertoire file appears here via TCRdb, limited to in-frame rearrangements. These files lack a portion of the clones; in checked studies, under half of the deficit traces to unresolved V genes, and the cause of the others is not known. V, J and clone size are those of that table, while D and trimming were read from the DNA. The sample table lists 95,000 to 150,000 clones, about 75% of them with a count of one. The ten most abundant clones make up roughly 31% of the sample.

The cohort was made up of approximately 700 healthy bone marrow donors. All cohort members were sampled while nominally healthy, although unrecorded immune exposures were likely present. The donor tested CMV seropositive and was one of the 289 seropositive cohort members. Each donor provided a peripheral blood sample, and peripheral blood mononuclear cells were used for TCR beta sequencing. Genomic DNA extraction from the blood cell samples was performed with the Qiagen DNeasy Blood Extraction Kit. As for this clone: Its binding antigen is unknown. The junction departs from the called germline gene at one end, perhaps through a read error.

Reading the germline V gene gives CDR1 SNHLY and CDR2 FYNNEI. The CDR3 starts with the cysteine, ends with the phenylalanine, and has 14 residues. Only the CDR3 portion is preserved as DNA: 42 bases, with reading frame beginning at the first base. Specimen: PBMCs. The TCR sequence derives from a man aged 55 to 70 in good health and CMV-seropositive. The V and J genes are TRBV2 and TRBJ2-1, with 9 central nucleotides matching TRBD2. The CDR3 in this case is CASRDSGGYNEQLF. The base sequence is TGTGCCAGCAGAGATAGCGGGGGCTACAATGAGCAGCTCTTC.